The 10 T cell receptor beta chains given below trace back to one sample, sequenced in a study of T cell responses to AZD1222 COVID-19 vaccine. Assay used: immunoSEQ multiplex PCR; TCRdb lists only in-frame clones, some missing. Of about 46,000 clones listed, roughly 90% are singletons. The specimen comprised peripheral blood, sampled 28 days after the second AZD1222 dose. These receptors originate from an adult who received the AZD1222 COVID-19 vaccine.

The chain joins TRBV10-1 to TRBJ2-1, with TRBD1 identical over 9 bases. This CDR3 has 14 residues. V gave up 6 bases and J gave up 6 bases; unmatched junction bases: 6. CDR1 WNHNN and CDR2 SYGVQD come from the germline V gene (reference sequence). CDR3: CASSRDRDGNEQFF. For the CDR3, the DNA is TGCGCCAGCAGCCGGGACAGGGATGGCAATGAGCAGTTCTTC.

This clone was observed a few times. V usage is TRBV6-5 and J usage is TRBJ2-7; tentatively, D is TRBD1 (6 bases). The V gene lost 4 bases and the J gene lost 3 bases, with 13 bases spanning the gap. The CDR3 is 14 residues long. Germline V gene lookup returns CDR1 MNHEY and CDR2 SVGAGI. DNA of the CDR3: TGTGCCAGCAGTTCCCGGGACATATACTACGAGCAGTACTTC. This translates into CASSSRDIYYEQYF.

The V call is TRBV12-3 or TRBV12-4, the J call TRBJ1-2, with a tentative D call TRBD1 (6 bases). There are 13 residues in the CDR3. Between the trimmed V and J ends, which lost 3 bases and 9 bases, there was a span of 14 bases. The CDR3 sequence: CASSLGGLTRYTF. The CDR3 nucleotides read TGTGCCAGCAGTTTGGGGGGGCTTACGCGCTACACCTTC.

The gene calls are TRBV5-4 and TRBJ1-1, with no clear D. The CDR3 sequence is 12 residues long. Trimming removed 0 bases from V and 5 bases from J, with 5 bases in between. CDR1 SGHNT and CDR2 YYREEE come from the germline V gene (reference sequence). The CDR3 spells CASSLERTEAFF. DNA for the CDR3: TGTGCCAGCAGCTTGGAGCGAACTGAAGCTTTCTTT. Full variable domain (missing parts from reference TRBV5-4 and TRBJ1-1): ETGVTQSPTHLIKTRGQQVTLRCSSQSGHNTVSWYQQALGQGPQFIFQYYREEENGRGNFPPRFSGLQFPNYSSELNVNALELDDSALYLCASSLERTEAFFGQGTRLTVV.

The V call is TRBV30, the J call TRBJ2-5, with a weak D call TRBD2 (5 bases). The CDR3 consists of 12 residues. The V and J ends lost 5 bases and 5 bases respectively, with 12 bases between them. Germline CDR1 GTSNPN, CDR2 SVGIG (reference sequence). The chain's CDR3 is CAWVDSVETQYF. Here the CDR3 DNA reads TGTGCCTGGGTGGACTCCGTCGAGACCCAGTACTTC.

This chain connects TRBV3-1 (or the pseudogene TRBV3-2) to TRBJ2-1; D gene ambiguous. Germline V lookup: CDR1 LGHDT, CDR2 YNNKEL (reference sequence). The CDR3 totals 11 residues. Trimming shortened V by 2 bases and J by 10 bases, and 6 bases separated the two germline ends. For the CDR3, the DNA is TGTGCCAGCAGCCAAAAAAGGGAGCAGTTCTTC. Protein sequence: CASSQKREQFF.

This clone was recorded once. J is TRBJ2-1 and V is TRBV5-5; the match to TRBD2 covers 7 bases. The ends lost 6 bases at V and 1 base at J; junction bases unmatched: 10. The CDR3 totals 16 residues. Germline lookup yields CDR1 SGHKS and CDR2 YYEKEE (reference sequence). The CDR3 DNA reads TGTGCCAGCACCTGGAGCGGGATGGGTTCCTACAATGAGCAGTTCTTC. Its protein product is CASTWSGMGSYNEQFF.

V and J are TRBV10-1 and TRBJ2-5; 12 positions match TRBD2. Germline V CDR1 and CDR2: WNHNN, SYGVQD (reference sequence). CDR3 length: 16 amino acids. The trim removed 3 bases at V and 4 bases at J, leaving 6 bases unmatched. The CDR3 loop is CASSERLAGVGETQYF. The CDR3 DNA reads TGCGCCAGCAGTGAACGACTAGCGGGAGTCGGAGAGACCCAGTACTTC.

The table lists this clone with a count of one. The CDR3 DNA sequence: TGTGCCAGTAGTATGCTTGGGGCTAAACTCAGGAACGAGCAGTACTTC. The encoded protein is CASSMLGAKLRNEQYF. J is TRBJ2-7 and V is TRBV19; maybe TRBD1 (5 bases). The length of the CDR3 is 16 residues. Germline CDR1 reads LNHDA; CDR2 reads SQIVND (reference sequence). Trimming pared 3 bases from V and 5 bases from J, leaving 20 bases between.

The rearrangement joins TRBV6-2 or TRBV6-3 to TRBJ1-1; D might be TRBD1 (5 bases). Germline CDR1 is MNHEY and CDR2 is SVGEGT. V lost 6 bases, J lost 10 bases, and 12 bases lay in between. This CDR3 has 11 residues. CDR3 nucleotides: TGTGCCAGCAGCCAAGGGGTGGTAGCTTTCTTT. Its translation: CASSQGVVAFF.